What follows are 26 T cell receptor beta chains derived from one specimen sequenced in a study of blood T cell repertoires in COVID-19. Method: immunoSEQ multiplex PCR; TCRdb's copy keeps in-frame clones and lacks some. The sample holds a few hundred thousand clones, approximately 85% seen once. Material for sequencing was PBMCs or T cells enriched from blood (not recorded which). The source is a man aged 25 to 45 who had recovered from COVID-19.

The chain uses TRBV18 and TRBJ1-2; D is possibly TRBD1 (6 bases). The CDR3 extends over 12 amino acids. The germline V gene encodes CDR1 KGHSH and CDR2 LQKENI. The V gene lost 2 bases and the J gene lost 8 bases, with 9 bases spanning the gap. CDR3 region: CASSPEGVGYTF. The CDR3 nucleotides read TGTGCCAGCTCACCAGAGGGGGTAGGCTACACCTTC.

Only a few counts were recorded for this clone. The chain joins TRBV9 to TRBJ1-2, with 8 bases identical to TRBD1. V lost 6 bases and J lost 5; bases outside the gene matches: 12. The CDR3 loop spans 15 amino acids. Looked up from germline, CDR1 is SGDLS and CDR2 is YYNGEE. In DNA, the CDR3 is TGTGCCAGCAACCCAGGGACAGGCCAAGGGTATGGCTACACCTTC. It encodes CASNPGTGQGYGYTF.

This clone was detected only a few times. The CDR3 loop reads CASSLALVGRTDTQYF. The CDR3 DNA reads as TGTGCCAGCAGCTTGGCACTAGTCGGTCGCACAGATACGCAGTATTTT. This chain connects TRBV5-6 to TRBJ2-3; tentatively, D is TRBD2 (5 bases). Looked up from germline, CDR1 is SGHDT and CDR2 is YYEEEE. The CDR3 length is 16 residues. V lost 0 bases, J lost 1 base, and 12 bases lay in between.

This clone appeared a single time. This chain links TRBV7-9 with TRBJ1-1; 7 nucleotides align to TRBD1. CDR1 and CDR2 from the germline V gene are SEHNR and FQNEAQ (reference sequence). The CDR3 sequence is 15 residues long. With 1 base clipped from V and 7 bases from J, the junction kept 9 bases outside the gene matches. The CDR3 region is CASSLVYRGDDEAFF. The CDR3, as DNA: TGTGCCAGCAGCTTAGTTTACAGGGGTGACGATGAAGCTTTCTTT.

V is TRBV6-5 and J is TRBJ2-7, with 7 positions matching TRBD1. Per germline, CDR1 MNHEY and CDR2 SVGAGI. Losses at the gene ends were 5 bases for V and 3 bases for J; bases not matched to a gene: 4. This CDR3 region has 13 residues. CDR3 nucleotide sequence: TGTGCCAGCAGTCCCCGGGACAGCTACGAGCAGTACTTC. This encodes CASSPRDSYEQYF.

The chain links TRBV5-4 to TRBJ2-7; 8 bases are shared with TRBD1. Trimming cost V 4 bases and J 2 bases; bases outside gene matches: 8. Germline assignment: CDR1 SGHNT and CDR2 YYREEE (reference sequence). The CDR3 is 15 amino acids. The CDR3 bases are TGTGCCAGCAGCGGCGGCCCGGACAGGGCCTACGAGCAGTACTTC. It translates to CASSGGPDRAYEQYF.

The V call is TRBV5-1, the J call TRBJ2-2, with 8 nucleotides matching TRBD1. Germline V CDR1 and CDR2: SGHRS, YFSETQ. This CDR3 region has 14 residues. V shed 2 bases, J shed 10 bases, and the junction held 7 bases outside the gene matches. CDR3 protein: CASSFGQGVKELFF. The CDR3 nucleotides are TGCGCCAGCAGCTTCGGACAGGGCGTCAAGGAGCTGTTTTTT.

The chain joins TRBV7-8 to TRBJ2-3; TRBD2 aligns across 10 bases. CDR3 length: 19 amino acids. The germline CDR1 and CDR2 sequences are SGHVS and FQNEAQ. J gave up 1 base and V 2 bases, and 12 bases lay outside the gene matches. CDR3 sequence (DNA): TGTGCCAGCAGCTTAAGGCTAGCGGGGGCCACAGGGCGCACAGATACGCAGTATTTT. Translation: CASSLRLAGATGRTDTQYF.

The genes are TRBV19 and TRBJ2-3, with TRBD2 identical over 14 bases. Germline lookup yields CDR1 LNHDA and CDR2 SQIVND (reference sequence). There are 15 residues in the CDR3. V dropped 4 bases and J dropped 6; count of bases not matched to a gene: 3. The CDR3 region has the DNA TGTGCCAGTAGTAGGGGACTAGCGGGGGCGGATACGCAGTATTTT. Encoded protein: CASSRGLAGADTQYF.

This sequence joins TRBV19 and TRBJ1-5; 7 bases map to TRBD1. CDR1 LNHDA and CDR2 SQIVND come from the germline V gene (reference sequence). The CDR3 length is 15 residues. V lost 3 bases and J lost 4; bases outside the gene matches: 6. DNA of the CDR3: TGTGCCAGTAGTATGACAGGGATATTTAATCAGCCCCAGCATTTT. Translation gives CASSMTGIFNQPQHF.

The chain combines TRBV4-1 with TRBJ2-1, with 8 bases lining up with TRBD1. Per the germline V gene, CDR1 is MGHRA and CDR2 is YSYEKL. The CDR3 runs 16 residues. Unmatched junction bases numbered 14, after V lost 1 base and J lost 12 bases. The CDR3 nucleotides read TGCGCCAGCAGCCAAGGCTTGGCCAGGGGGCCGTCCCCGCAGTTCTTC. This gives the protein CASSQGLARGPSPQFF.

The chain joins TRBV6-2 or TRBV6-3 to TRBJ1-2, with 9 bases identical to TRBD1. With V trimmed by 4 bases and J by 4 bases, 16 bases remained unmatched. The CDR3 is 18 residues long. Germline V lookup: CDR1 MNHEY, CDR2 SVGEGT. As DNA, the CDR3 is TGTGCCAGCAGTTCCTCTATTCTTATCCGGGACAGGGCCTATGGCTACACCTTC. As protein: CASSSSILIRDRAYGYTF.

The table lists this clone with a few counts. V gene TRBV5-1 combines with J gene TRBJ2-1; TRBD1 matches 7 bases. Per germline, CDR1 SGHRS and CDR2 YFSETQ. The CDR3 is 16 residues long. The ends lost 0 bases at V and 0 bases at J; junction bases unmatched: 3. The CDR3 nucleotides read TGCGCCAGCAGCTTGGGACAGGGAAGCTCCTACAATGAGCAGTTCTTC. Its translation: CASSLGQGSSYNEQFF.

The chain combines TRBV3-1 (or the pseudogene TRBV3-2) with TRBJ1-3; D not certain. This CDR3 has 11 residues. Germline V gives CDR1 LGHDT, CDR2 YNNKEL (reference sequence). The germline V and J ends were trimmed by 6 bases and 9 bases, with 9 bases remaining between them. CDR3 nucleotide sequence: TGTGCCAGCAGTTCCAGAGGCACCATATATTTT. Translated: CASSSRGTIYF.

The chain has TRBV27 and TRBJ1-1, with D maybe TRBD1 (5 bases). The CDR3 runs 17 residues. Germline values: CDR1 MNHEY, CDR2 SMNVEV (reference sequence). V was pared by 4 bases and J by 6 bases, with 24 bases between. The CDR3 region is CASSSTPLKTVNPEAFF. CDR3 bases: TGTGCCAGCAGTTCCACCCCACTAAAGACAGTAAATCCTGAAGCTTTCTTT.

The chain uses TRBV18 and TRBJ1-3; TRBD1 might be the D (6 bases). The CDR3 sequence is 16 residues long. The germline V gene encodes CDR1 KGHSH and CDR2 LQKENI. Trimming removed 0 bases from V and 1 base from J, with 10 bases in between. The CDR3 DNA reads TGTGCCAGCTCACCACCGGGCAGGGGATCTGGAAACACCATATATTTT. Translating it yields CASSPPGRGSGNTIYF.

V gene TRBV6-1 combines with J gene TRBJ1-2; TRBD1 matches at 11 bases. The CDR3 totals 14 residues. Germline V lookup: CDR1 MNHNS, CDR2 SASEGT. V was clipped by 3 bases and J by 6 bases; unmatched bases: 3. The chain's CDR3 is CASSDPDRGHGYTF. In nucleotides, the CDR3 is TGTGCCAGCAGTGATCCGGACAGGGGGCATGGCTACACCTTC.

The chain couples TRBV7-2 to TRBJ1-4; D is undetermined. V lost 0 bases and J 3 bases, leaving 5 bases between the germline ends. This CDR3 contains 14 residues. In germline, CDR1 is SGHTA, CDR2 FQGNSA. CDR3: CASSLAWPNEKLFF. The CDR3 bases are TGTGCCAGCAGCTTAGCTTGGCCTAATGAAAAACTGTTTTTT.

V is TRBV7-9 and J is TRBJ1-2; possibly TRBD1 for D (5 bases). Trimming stripped 5 bases from V and 8 bases from J, with 12 bases between. The CDR3 consists of 12 residues. Germline CDR1 SEHNR, CDR2 FQNEAQ (reference sequence). CDR3 in DNA: TGTGCCAGCAGCCCCCCTAGGGGCGGCTACACCTTC. Encoded protein: CASSPPRGGYTF.

This clone was seen once. V and J are TRBV4-3 and TRBJ2-2; D is unclear. Trimming removed 1 base from V and 7 bases from J, with 7 bases in between. Germline lookup yields CDR1 LGHNA and CDR2 YSLEER. The CDR3 sequence is 13 residues long. As DNA, the CDR3 is TGCGCCAGCAGCCAAGCATCGGGCGGGGAGCTGTTTTTT. Protein sequence: CASSQASGGELFF.

V is TRBV11-3 and J is TRBJ2-3, with TRBD1 identical over 7 bases. Germline CDR1 is SGHNT and CDR2 is YENEEA. The CDR3 consists of 14 residues. J lost 1 base, V lost 4 bases, and 2 bases had no gene match. CDR3 DNA sequence: TGTGCCAGCAGCTCGGGACAGCGCACAGATACGCAGTATTTT. Protein product: CASSSGQRTDTQYF.

This chain uses TRBV7-9 with TRBJ2-1, with a tentative D call TRBD2 (5 bases). The germline V gene has CDR1 SEHNR and CDR2 FQNEAQ (reference sequence). The CDR3 is made up of 11 amino acids. Between the trimmed V and J ends, which lost 7 bases and 10 bases, there was a span of 11 bases. The CDR3 sequence: CASNNRGEQFF. The DNA of the CDR3 is TGTGCCAGCAACAACAGAGGGGAGCAGTTCTTC.

The chain links TRBV5-1 to TRBJ1-1; TRBD1 matches 7 bases. Unmatched junction bases numbered 10, after V lost 0 bases and J lost 8 bases. The CDR3 has 15 amino acids. Germline V gene sequence: CDR1 SGHRS, CDR2 YFSETQ. The CDR3 here is CASSLEGTVEEEAFF. The DNA for the CDR3 is TGCGCCAGCAGCTTGGAAGGGACAGTGGAGGAAGAAGCTTTCTTT.

This clone appeared once. The chain carries TRBV9 and TRBJ1-4; D unresolved. Trimming removed 0 bases from V and 0 bases from J, with 21 bases in between. The germline gives CDR1 SGDLS, CDR2 YYNGEE. CDR3 length: 20 residues. The CDR3 spells CASSVAPLLRASATNEKLFF. DNA of the CDR3: TGTGCCAGCAGCGTAGCTCCCCTACTGAGGGCCTCGGCAACTAATGAAAAACTGTTTTTT. Looking up the rest from reference TRBV9 and TRBJ1-4 gives the full variable domain: DSGVTQTPKHLITATGQRVTLRCSPRSGDLSVYWYQQSLDQGLQFLIQYYNGEERAKGNILERFSAQQFPDLHSELNLSSLELGDSALYFCASSVAPLLRASATNEKLFFGSGTQLSVL.

J is TRBJ1-5 and V is TRBV7-9; 9 bases align to TRBD1. Germline V CDR1 and CDR2: SEHNR, FQNEAQ (reference sequence). CDR3 length: 14 amino acids. Losses at the gene ends were 5 bases for V and 10 bases for J; bases not matched to a gene: 9. This CDR3 reads CASSPGTGQVPQHF. The CDR3 nucleotides read TGTGCCAGCAGCCCCGGGACAGGGCAAGTCCCCCAGCATTTT. The variable domain in full, with the rest retrieved from reference TRBV7-9 and TRBJ1-5, is DTGVSQNPRHKITKRGQNVTFRCDPISEHNRLYWYRQTLGQGPEFLTYFQNEAQLEKSRLLSDRFSAERPKGSFSTLEIQRTEQGDSAMYLCASSPGTGQVPQHFGDGTRLSIL.

The chain links TRBV29-1 to TRBJ2-1; 9 bases line up with TRBD1. CDR1 and CDR2 (germline): SQVTM, ANQGSEA. CDR3 length equals 13 residues. Trimming at V came to 7 bases and at J to 4 bases, leaving 5 bases not matched to a gene. CDR3 sequence (DNA): TGCAGCGGAGGACAGGGGATTTACAATGAGCAGTTCTTC. It translates to CSGGQGIYNEQFF.